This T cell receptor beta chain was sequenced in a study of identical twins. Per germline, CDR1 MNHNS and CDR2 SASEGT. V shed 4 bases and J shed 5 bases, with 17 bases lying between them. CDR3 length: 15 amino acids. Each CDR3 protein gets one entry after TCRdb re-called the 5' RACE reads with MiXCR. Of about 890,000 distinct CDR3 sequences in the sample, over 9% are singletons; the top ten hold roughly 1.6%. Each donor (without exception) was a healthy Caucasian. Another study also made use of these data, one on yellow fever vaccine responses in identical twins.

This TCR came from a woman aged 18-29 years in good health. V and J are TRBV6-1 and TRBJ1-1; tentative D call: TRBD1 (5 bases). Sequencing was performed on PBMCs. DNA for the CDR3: TGTGCCAGCAGTGGGCTCTTCGGGGGTAGGACTGAAGCTTTCTTT. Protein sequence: CASSGLFGGRTEAFF.